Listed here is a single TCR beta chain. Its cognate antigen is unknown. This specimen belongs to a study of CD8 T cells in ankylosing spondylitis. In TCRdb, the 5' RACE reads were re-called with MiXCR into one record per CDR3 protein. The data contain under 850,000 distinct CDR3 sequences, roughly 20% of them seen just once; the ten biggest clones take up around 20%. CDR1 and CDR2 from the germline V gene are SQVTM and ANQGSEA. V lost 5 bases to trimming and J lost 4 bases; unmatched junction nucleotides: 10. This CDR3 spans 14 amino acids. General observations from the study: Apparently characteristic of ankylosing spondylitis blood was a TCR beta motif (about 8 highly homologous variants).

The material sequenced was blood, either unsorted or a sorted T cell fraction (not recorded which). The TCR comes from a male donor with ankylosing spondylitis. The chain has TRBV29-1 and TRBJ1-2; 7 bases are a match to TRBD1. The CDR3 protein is CSVQNRQGGYGYTF. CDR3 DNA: TGCAGCGTTCAGAATAGACAGGGTGGCTATGGCTACACCTTC.